This T cell receptor (beta chain) originates from a study of blood T cell repertoires in COVID-19. TCRdb's copy holds only in-frame clones and misses some; the assay was immunoSEQ multiplex PCR. The repertoire has a few hundred thousand clones, around 88% of them found once; the top ten carry 1% to 1.5%. The TCR originated in a woman in her forties or fifties with acute or convalescent COVID-19. The specimen sequenced was peripheral blood.

The CDR3 coding sequence is TGCGCCAGCAGTGAGTCGGGGGCCCGAGCGCAGTATTTT. Translating it yields CASSESGARAQYF. V is TRBV10-2 and J is TRBJ2-3; perhaps TRBD1 as D (6 bases). The CDR3 is 13 amino acids. V dropped 0 bases and J dropped 10 bases, with 11 bases sitting between them. CDR1 is WSHSY, CDR2 SAAADI, per germline.